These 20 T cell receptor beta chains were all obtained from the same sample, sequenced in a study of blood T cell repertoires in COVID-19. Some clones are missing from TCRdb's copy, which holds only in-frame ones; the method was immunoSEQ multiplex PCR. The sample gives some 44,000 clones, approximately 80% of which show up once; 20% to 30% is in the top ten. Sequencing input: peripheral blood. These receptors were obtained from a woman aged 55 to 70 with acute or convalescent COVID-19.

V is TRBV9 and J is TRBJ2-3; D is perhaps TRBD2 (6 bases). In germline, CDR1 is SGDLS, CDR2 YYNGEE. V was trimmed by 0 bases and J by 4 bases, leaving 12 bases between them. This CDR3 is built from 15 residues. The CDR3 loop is CASSVAEGWADTQYF. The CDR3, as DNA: TGTGCCAGCAGCGTAGCGGAGGGTTGGGCAGATACGCAGTATTTT.

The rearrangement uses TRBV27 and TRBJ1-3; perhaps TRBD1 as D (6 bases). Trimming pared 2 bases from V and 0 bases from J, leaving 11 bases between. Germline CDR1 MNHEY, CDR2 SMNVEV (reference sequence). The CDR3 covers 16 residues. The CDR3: CASSLRRGFSGNTIYF. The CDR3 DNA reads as TGTGCCAGCAGTTTACGCAGGGGCTTCTCTGGAAACACCATATATTTT.

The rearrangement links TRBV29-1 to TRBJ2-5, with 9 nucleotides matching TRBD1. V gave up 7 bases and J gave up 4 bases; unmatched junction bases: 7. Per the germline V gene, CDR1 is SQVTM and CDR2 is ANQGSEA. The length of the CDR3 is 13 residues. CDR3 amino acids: CSASVGQGETQYF. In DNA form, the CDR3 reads TGCAGCGCCTCAGTGGGACAGGGAGAGACCCAGTACTTC.

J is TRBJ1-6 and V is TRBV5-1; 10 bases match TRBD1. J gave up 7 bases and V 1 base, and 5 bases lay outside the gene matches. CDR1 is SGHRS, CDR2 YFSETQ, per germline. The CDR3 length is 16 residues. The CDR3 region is CASSLFSGQGNSPLHF. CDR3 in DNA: TGCGCCAGCAGCTTGTTCTCGGGACAGGGGAATTCACCCCTCCACTTT.

CDR3 sequence (DNA): TGTGCCAGCAGAGCCGTATGGACAGTCCATCAGCCCCAGCATTTT. Protein: CASRAVWTVHQPQHF. The chain links TRBV27 to TRBJ1-5; D possibly corresponds to TRBD1 (6 bases). The CDR3 consists of 15 residues. Trimming removed 6 bases at V and 5 bases at J, with 17 bases between. Germline V gene sequence: CDR1 MNHEY, CDR2 SMNVEV (reference sequence).

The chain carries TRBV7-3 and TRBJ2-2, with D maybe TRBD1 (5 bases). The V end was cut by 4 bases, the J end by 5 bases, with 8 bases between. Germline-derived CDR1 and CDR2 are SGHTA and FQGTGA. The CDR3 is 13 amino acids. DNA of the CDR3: TGTGCCAGCAGCTCCCAGGGAACCGGGGAGCTGTTTTTT. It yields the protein CASSSQGTGELFF.

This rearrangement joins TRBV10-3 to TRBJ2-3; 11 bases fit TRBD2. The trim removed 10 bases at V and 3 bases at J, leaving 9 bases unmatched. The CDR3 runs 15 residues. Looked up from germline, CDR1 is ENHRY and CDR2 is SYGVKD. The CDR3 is CATSLAGGPTDTQYF. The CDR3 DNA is TGTGCCACCTCGTTAGCGGGGGGGCCGACAGATACGCAGTATTTT.

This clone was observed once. CDR3 nucleotides: TGTGCCACCAGTGATCCTCGGCAGGGCCACGAGCAGTACTTC. Amino acids: CATSDPRQGHEQYF. V and J are TRBV24-1 and TRBJ2-7, with a possible D match to TRBD1 (5 bases). The germline gives CDR1 KGHDR, CDR2 SFDVKD. The V end was cut by 3 bases, the J end by 5 bases, with 13 bases between. This CDR3 spans 14 amino acids.

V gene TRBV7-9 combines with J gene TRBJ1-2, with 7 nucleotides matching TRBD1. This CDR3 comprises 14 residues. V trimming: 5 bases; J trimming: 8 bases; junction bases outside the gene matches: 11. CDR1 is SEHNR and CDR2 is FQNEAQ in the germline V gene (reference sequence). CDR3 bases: TGTGCCAGCAGCACTGGACAGGCCCTTGGCGGCTACACCTTC. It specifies CASSTGQALGGYTF. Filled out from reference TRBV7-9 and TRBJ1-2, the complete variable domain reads DTGVSQNPRHKITKRGQNVTFRCDPISEHNRLYWYRQTLGQGPEFLTYFQNEAQLEKSRLLSDRFSAERPKGSFSTLEIQRTEQGDSAMYLCASSTGQALGGYTFGSGTRLTVV.

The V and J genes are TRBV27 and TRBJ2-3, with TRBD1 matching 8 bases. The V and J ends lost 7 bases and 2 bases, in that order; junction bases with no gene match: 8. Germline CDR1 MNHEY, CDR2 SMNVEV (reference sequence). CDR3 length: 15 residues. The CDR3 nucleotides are TGTGCCAGCACCCCGACAGGGGCAATCACAGATACGCAGTATTTT. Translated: CASTPTGAITDTQYF.

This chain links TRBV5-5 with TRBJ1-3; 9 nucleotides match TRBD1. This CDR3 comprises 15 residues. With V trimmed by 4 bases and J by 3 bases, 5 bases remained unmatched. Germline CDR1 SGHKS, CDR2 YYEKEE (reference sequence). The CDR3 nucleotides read TGTGCCAGCAGCCGGGGACAGGGAGTTGGAAACACCATATATTTT. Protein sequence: CASSRGQGVGNTIYF.

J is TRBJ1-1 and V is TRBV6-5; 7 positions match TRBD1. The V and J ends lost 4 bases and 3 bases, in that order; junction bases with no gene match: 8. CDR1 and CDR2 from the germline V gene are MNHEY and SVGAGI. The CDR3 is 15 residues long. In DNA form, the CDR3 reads TGTGCCAGCAGTTTTCCCCGGACAGGTCACACTGAAGCTTTCTTT. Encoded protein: CASSFPRTGHTEAFF.

CDR3 loop: CASSRQIYNEQFF. CDR3 DNA: TGTGCCAGCAGCCGACAGATTTACAATGAGCAGTTCTTC. The chain employs TRBV5-8 and TRBJ2-1, with TRBD1 as a possible D gene (5 bases). V lost 4 bases and J lost 4, with 9 bases in between. This CDR3 comprises 13 residues. From germline, CDR1 is SGHTS and CDR2 YDEGEE.

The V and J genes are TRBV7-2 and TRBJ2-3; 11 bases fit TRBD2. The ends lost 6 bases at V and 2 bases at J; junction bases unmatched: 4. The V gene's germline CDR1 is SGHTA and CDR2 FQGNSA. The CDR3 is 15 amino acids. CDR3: CASRLAGAFTDTQYF. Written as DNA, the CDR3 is TGTGCCAGCAGACTAGCGGGGGCCTTCACAGATACGCAGTATTTT.

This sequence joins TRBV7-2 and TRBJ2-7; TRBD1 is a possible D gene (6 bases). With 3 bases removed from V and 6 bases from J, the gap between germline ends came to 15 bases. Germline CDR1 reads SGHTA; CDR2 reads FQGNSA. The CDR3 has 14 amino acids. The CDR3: CASSLRQGYTEQYF. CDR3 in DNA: TGTGCCAGCAGCTTGCGTCAGGGGTATACCGAGCAGTACTTC. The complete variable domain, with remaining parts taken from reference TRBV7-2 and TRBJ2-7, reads GAGVSQSPSNKVTEKGKDVELRCDPISGHTALYWYRQSLGQGLEFLIYFQGNSAPDKSGLPSDRFSAERTGGSVSTLTIQRTQQEDSAVYLCASSLRQGYTEQYFGPGTRLTVT.

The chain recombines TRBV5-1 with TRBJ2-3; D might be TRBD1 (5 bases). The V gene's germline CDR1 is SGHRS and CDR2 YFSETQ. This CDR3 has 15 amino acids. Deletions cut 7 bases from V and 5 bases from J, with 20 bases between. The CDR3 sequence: CASGSNSGREDTQYF. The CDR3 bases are TGCGCCAGCGGGTCCAACTCGGGCAGGGAAGATACGCAGTATTTT.

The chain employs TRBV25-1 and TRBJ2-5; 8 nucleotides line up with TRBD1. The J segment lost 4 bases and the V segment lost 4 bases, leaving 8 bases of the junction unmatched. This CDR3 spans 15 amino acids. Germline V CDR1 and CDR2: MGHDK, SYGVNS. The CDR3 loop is CASSGRQGRRETQYF. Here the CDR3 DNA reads TGTGCCAGCAGTGGCCGACAGGGGCGAAGAGAGACCCAGTACTTC.

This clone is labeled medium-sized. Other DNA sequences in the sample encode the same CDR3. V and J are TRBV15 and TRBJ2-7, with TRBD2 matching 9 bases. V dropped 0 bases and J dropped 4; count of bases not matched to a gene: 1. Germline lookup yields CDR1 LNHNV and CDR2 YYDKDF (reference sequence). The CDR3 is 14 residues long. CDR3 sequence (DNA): TGTGCCACCAGCAGAGAGCGGGGGGGATACGAGCAGTACTTC. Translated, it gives CATSRERGGYEQYF.

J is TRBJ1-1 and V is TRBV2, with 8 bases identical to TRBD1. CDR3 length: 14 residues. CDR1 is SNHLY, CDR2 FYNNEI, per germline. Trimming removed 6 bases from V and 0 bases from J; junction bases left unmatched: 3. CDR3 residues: CASRDRVMNTEAFF. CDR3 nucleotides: TGTGCCAGCAGGGACAGGGTCATGAACACTGAAGCTTTCTTT.

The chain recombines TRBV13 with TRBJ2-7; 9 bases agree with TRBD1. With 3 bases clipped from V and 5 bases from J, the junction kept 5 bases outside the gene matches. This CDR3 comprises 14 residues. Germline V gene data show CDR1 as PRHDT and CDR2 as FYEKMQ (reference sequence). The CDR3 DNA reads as TGTGCCAGCAGCTTCGGGACAGGGACCCACGAGCAGTACTTC. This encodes CASSFGTGTHEQYF.